This TCR beta chain was identified during a study of CD8+ T cells in alopecia areata. Study at large: In an open-label trial, patients got 5 to 10 mg tofacitinib twice daily. Dosing spanned 6 to 18 months on tofacitinib, then 6 months off drug.

As to this clone: Its antigen remains unknown.

Study-wide results and limits: Scalp samples also yield sequences of resident alphabeta T cells from normal skin. TCRs were shared less clearly across patients than in mice, possibly for HLA-related reasons.

Extraction of RNA preceded its reverse transcription into cDNA, which served as the sequencing template. Libraries were prepared by immunoSEQ multiplex PCR; TCRdb keeps only in-frame clonotypes and omits some of them. The sample lists some 150,000 clones, around 50% occurring once. The ends were cut back, 6 bases at V and 2 bases at J, with 7 bases in the middle. CDR3 length: 12 residues. Germline V lookup: CDR1 MDHEN, CDR2 SYDVKM. This clonotype originated in a human donor with alopecia areata. This sample comprised CD4+ T cells sorted from blood, obtained at week 0. The J gene is TRBJ1-2, the V gene TRBV28, with TRBD1 as a possible D gene (5 bases). CDR3 nucleotides: TGTGCCAGCAGGGCAGGGAACTATGGCTACACCTTC. It specifies CASRAGNYGYTF.